The 8 T cell receptor beta chains given below trace back to one sample, sequenced in a study of blood T cell repertoires in COVID-19. Only in-frame clones appear in the TCRdb table, and some are missing; sequencing was by immunoSEQ multiplex PCR. The table records roughly 91,000 clones, 60% to 85% of them present only once. The sequenced material came from peripheral blood. The receptors here all came from a man between 65 and 85 years old with acute or convalescent COVID-19.

CDR3 region: CASRTRLGNTQYF. The CDR3 DNA is TGTGCCAGCAGAACTCGTCTAGGAAATACGCAGTATTTT. V gene TRBV6-5 combines with J gene TRBJ2-3; D is unresolved. V was cut by 6 bases and J by 7 bases, with 14 bases left in between. Germline CDR1 MNHEY, CDR2 SVGAGI. The CDR3 extends over 13 amino acids.

This clone was seen more than once but under ten times. In DNA form, the CDR3 reads TGTGCCAGCAGTGAAAATACAGGGATACCTCAGCCCCAGCATTTT. Its protein is CASSENTGIPQPQHF. This chain links TRBV6-1 with TRBJ1-5; tentatively, D is TRBD1 (6 bases). Trimming removed 2 bases from V and 6 bases from J, with 14 bases in between. The CDR3 runs 15 residues. The germline CDR1 and CDR2 sequences are MNHNS and SASEGT.

This clone was observed a handful of times. J is TRBJ1-5 and V is TRBV4-1; 8 nucleotides align to TRBD1. CDR3 size: 15 residues. The J segment lost 5 bases and the V segment lost 1 base, leaving 4 bases of the junction unmatched. Germline assignment: CDR1 MGHRA and CDR2 YSYEKL. In DNA, the CDR3 is TGCGCCAGCAGCCAAGGACAGGGGTGGTATCAGCCCCAGCATTTT. Protein product: CASSQGQGWYQPQHF.

The rearrangement links TRBV21-1 to TRBJ2-1; the DNA was not compared with TRBD1, the D call given in the table. TRBV21-1 is described as a pseudogene. The CDR3 is 18 residues long. The CDR3: CASSKIGRGNLSYNEQFF. Written as DNA, the CDR3 is TGTGCCAGCAGCAAAATCGGCAGGGGGAACCTCTCCTACAATGAGCAGTTCTTC.

This rearrangement joins TRBV28 to TRBJ1-1; D may be TRBD1 (6 bases). The germline V gene encodes CDR1 MDHEN and CDR2 SYDVKM. This CDR3 comprises 16 residues. Trimming took 3 bases from V and 4 from J, leaving 18 bases between them. CDR3 DNA sequence: TGTGCCAGCAGTTTCGTCCGGGGGGCGCAATCCACTGAAGCTTTCTTT. This sequence encodes CASSFVRGAQSTEAFF.

A note on this clone: Additional DNA sequences in this sample encode the identical CDR3. The chain has TRBV10-1 and TRBJ2-2; the D gene is possibly TRBD1 (6 bases). The CDR3 covers 13 residues. V was clipped by 3 bases and J by 5 bases, with 7 bases between them. Looked up from germline, CDR1 is WNHNN and CDR2 is SYGVQD (reference sequence). CDR3 amino acids: CASSDRGTGELFF. The DNA for the CDR3 is TGCGCCAGCAGTGACAGGGGAACCGGGGAGCTGTTTTTT.

The chain is built from TRBV19 and TRBJ1-2; 7 positions match TRBD1. The junction had 6 bases not matched to a gene; V was cut back by 10 bases and J by 4 bases. This CDR3 is 12 amino acids long. Germline CDR1 reads LNHDA; CDR2 reads SQIVND (reference sequence). DNA of the CDR3: TGTGCCACGACGGGACAGACCTATGGCTACACCTTC. It yields the protein CATTGQTYGYTF.

This rearrangement joins TRBV4-1 to TRBJ1-2; weak D call: TRBD1 (5 bases). Germline V lookup: CDR1 MGHRA, CDR2 YSYEKL. This CDR3 has 16 residues. Trimming left V 1 base short and J 2 bases short, with 14 bases between. The CDR3 DNA reads as TGCGCCAGCAGCCAAGGATCTGACAGTCTAAACTATGGCTACACCTTC. Its protein product is CASSQGSDSLNYGYTF.